The clone carrying this TCR beta chain has just one count. The source of the sample is a study of blood T cell repertoires in COVID-19. The wider study: Material from acute and convalescent COVID-19 was sourced from the United States, Italy and Spain. Nucleic acid was either cDNA or gDNA, and it came from T cells, B-cell-depleted T cells, or PBMCs.

Germline assignment: CDR1 SQVTM and CDR2 ANQGSEA. This CDR3 is built from 13 residues. V was clipped by 7 bases and J by 7 bases; unmatched bases: 8. A Seattle source enrolled patients during active infection and followed them longitudinally. As processed by the authors: Reference gene primer amplification in the assay estimated nucleated cell counts. Here immunoSEQ multiplex PCR was the method, and the copy in TCRdb shows in-frame clones only, minus some. For V, J and clone size, that table is used; D and trimming come from the DNA. The repertoire includes over 450,000 clones, roughly nine tenths of them detected once, and 7.8% sits in the top ten.

The sequence came from a woman aged 45-60 years with COVID-19, enrolled during active disease. The rearrangement links TRBV29-1 to TRBJ2-3, with TRBD2 identical over 10 bases. Sequenced material: peripheral blood. The CDR3 loop reads CSAQTSGAYTQYF. CDR3 sequence (DNA): TGCAGCGCCCAAACTAGCGGGGCTTATACGCAGTATTTT.